Below, 14 T cell receptor beta chains from the same sample are listed, as sequenced in a study of blood T cell repertoires in COVID-19. Produced via immunoSEQ multiplex PCR; TCRdb's table is partial and in-frame only. The table shows 95,000 or so clones, with around 74% occurring only once. The sample consisted of peripheral blood. All receptors derive from a woman aged 80 or over with active or convalescent COVID-19.

This clone was found many times. The J gene is TRBJ2-3, the V gene TRBV6-4; 8 bases align to TRBD2. V shed 0 bases and J 4 bases; nucleotides not matched to a gene: 6. Looked up from germline, CDR1 is MRHNA and CDR2 is SNTAGT. This CDR3 has 16 amino acids. CDR3: CASSDSAGGGSDTQYF. In DNA form, the CDR3 reads TGTGCCAGCAGTGACTCGGCGGGAGGCGGGTCAGATACGCAGTATTTT.

This clone was detected only once. This chain connects TRBV2 to TRBJ2-7, with 9 bases aligning to TRBD1. The germline V gene encodes CDR1 SNHLY and CDR2 FYNNEI. Germline trimming cut 6 bases from V and 2 bases from J; bases unmatched to any gene: 5. This CDR3 comprises 14 residues. This chain's CDR3 is CASRIYRGPYEQYF. CDR3 sequence (DNA): TGTGCCAGCAGAATTTACAGGGGGCCCTACGAGCAGTACTTC.

In this sample, this clone turned up a few times. The chain couples TRBV28 to TRBJ1-2; D gene uncertain. The V end was cut by 8 bases, the J end by 1 base, with 8 bases between. This CDR3 contains 12 residues. Germline lookup yields CDR1 MDHEN and CDR2 SYDVKM. CDR3: CASPLLNYGYTF. The CDR3 DNA reads TGTGCCAGCCCTCTCCTTAACTATGGCTACACCTTC.

This clone was observed a handful of times. V is TRBV6-4 and J is TRBJ2-7; D not resolved. The CDR3 totals 10 residues. Trimming removed 4 bases at V and 9 bases at J, with 7 bases between. The germline gives CDR1 MRHNA, CDR2 SNTAGT. This CDR3 is CASSGGWQYF. The DNA for the CDR3 is TGTGCCAGCAGTGGCGGCTGGCAGTACTTC.

The CDR3 sequence is CASSPGTPLDTQYF. CDR3 nucleotides: TGTGCCAGCAGCCCCGGGACTCCGCTGGATACGCAGTATTTT. The chain has TRBV7-3 and TRBJ2-3, with D possibly TRBD2 on 6 matching bases. The ends were cut back, 5 bases at V and 6 bases at J, with 15 bases in the middle. The CDR3 totals 14 residues. Germline CDR1 SGHTA, CDR2 FQGTGA.

The chain is built from TRBV18 and TRBJ1-1, with D maybe TRBD1 (6 bases). Looked up from germline, CDR1 is KGHSH and CDR2 is LQKENI. The CDR3 covers 14 residues. Trimming pared 1 base from V and 4 bases from J, leaving 10 bases between. The CDR3 sequence is CASSPLTGFTEAFF. CDR3 sequence (DNA): TGTGCCAGCTCACCACTCACAGGGTTCACTGAAGCTTTCTTT.

This chain connects TRBV5-1 to TRBJ2-7; 7 bases map to TRBD2. Losses at the gene ends were 2 bases for V and 3 bases for J; bases not matched to a gene: 5. The germline V gene encodes CDR1 SGHRS and CDR2 YFSETQ. The CDR3 totals 14 residues. The DNA of the CDR3 is TGCGCCAGCAGCTTCCAGGGAGGGCTCTACGAGCAGTACTTC. Its translation is CASSFQGGLYEQYF.

The chain joins TRBV9 to TRBJ1-1; maybe TRBD1 (5 bases). From germline, CDR1 is SGDLS and CDR2 YYNGEE. Trimming took off 0 bases at V and 0 bases at J, with 9 bases between the two ends. CDR3 length: 15 residues. The CDR3 reads CASSVVPGMNTEAFF. For the CDR3, the DNA is TGTGCCAGCAGCGTAGTCCCAGGGATGAACACTGAAGCTTTCTTT.

The CDR3 loop reads CASSPMGASYEQYF. In DNA, the CDR3 is TGTGCCAGCTCACCTATGGGGGCCTCCTACGAGCAGTACTTC. V is TRBV18 and J is TRBJ2-7, with D possibly matching TRBD1 (6 bases). CDR3 length: 14 residues. In germline, CDR1 is KGHSH, CDR2 LQKENI. V lost 3 bases to trimming and J lost 0 bases, with 9 bases between them. Together with reference TRBV18 and TRBJ2-7, the CDR3 gives the full variable domain: NAGVMQNPRHLVRRRGQEARLRCSPMKGHSHVYWYRQLPEEGLKFMVYLQKENIIDESGMPKERFSAEFPKEGPSILRIQQVVRGDSAAYFCASSPMGASYEQYFGPGTRLTVT.

The V gene is TRBV2, the J gene TRBJ2-7; a possible D gene is TRBD1 (6 bases). The CDR3 length is 15 residues. Trimming shortened V by 0 bases and J by 7 bases, and 16 bases separated the two germline ends. Germline lookup yields CDR1 SNHLY and CDR2 FYNNEI. The CDR3 nucleotides are TGTGCCAGCAGTGAAGCGCTTGGGCAGGGGAGAGAGCAGTACTTC. This translates into CASSEALGQGREQYF.

The J gene is TRBJ1-5, the V gene TRBV2; no definite D call. V lost 4 bases and J lost 5, with 15 bases in between. The germline gives CDR1 SNHLY, CDR2 FYNNEI. This CDR3 has 15 amino acids. The CDR3, as DNA: TGTGCCAGCAGTGCCCGTGTGAGTCGGGATCAGCCCCAGCATTTT. Protein: CASSARVSRDQPQHF.

The chain employs TRBV4-2 and TRBJ1-1; D unresolved. The ends were cut back, 1 base at V and 7 bases at J, with 10 bases in the middle. From germline, CDR1 is LGHNA and CDR2 YNFKEQ. The CDR3 consists of 13 residues. CDR3 sequence reads: CASSQGYTDEAFF. The CDR3 region has the DNA TGTGCCAGCAGCCAAGGATACACAGATGAAGCTTTCTTT.

This clone was observed a handful of times. The J gene is TRBJ2-7, the V gene TRBV6-2 or TRBV6-3, with D perhaps TRBD2 (5 bases). The CDR3 is 14 amino acids. Germline V gives CDR1 MNHEY, CDR2 SVGEGT. The ends were cut back, 4 bases at V and 2 bases at J, with 12 bases in the middle. CDR3 residues: CASSSPGVPYEQYF. The CDR3, as DNA: TGTGCCAGCAGTTCCCCCGGGGTCCCCTACGAGCAGTACTTC.

This chain connects TRBV7-3 to TRBJ2-3; 11 positions match TRBD1. Germline V lookup: CDR1 SGHTA, CDR2 FQGTGA. V lost 1 base to trimming and J lost 3 bases; unmatched junction nucleotides: 9. The CDR3 has 18 residues. CDR3 nucleotides: TGTGCCAGCAGCTTAAAAGGAGGCGGACAGGGGGCTACAGATACGCAGTATTTT. It yields the protein CASSLKGGGQGATDTQYF.